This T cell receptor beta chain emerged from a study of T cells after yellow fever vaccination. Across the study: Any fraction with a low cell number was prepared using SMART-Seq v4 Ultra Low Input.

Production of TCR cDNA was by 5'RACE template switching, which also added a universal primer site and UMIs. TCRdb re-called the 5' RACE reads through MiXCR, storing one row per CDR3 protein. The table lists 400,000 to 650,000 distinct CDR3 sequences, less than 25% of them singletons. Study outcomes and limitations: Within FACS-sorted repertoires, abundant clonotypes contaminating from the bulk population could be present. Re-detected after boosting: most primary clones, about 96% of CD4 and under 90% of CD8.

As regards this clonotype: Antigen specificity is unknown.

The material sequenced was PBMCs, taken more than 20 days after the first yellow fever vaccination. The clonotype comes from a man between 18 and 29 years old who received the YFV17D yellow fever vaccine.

The CDR3 DNA follows: TGCAGTGCTAGCTCCCGGACTAGCGATACCTACGAGCAGTACTTC. Residues: CSASSRTSDTYEQYF. The chain recombines TRBV20-1 with TRBJ2-7, with TRBD2 identical over 9 bases. The CDR3 contains 15 residues. V gave up 3 bases and J gave up 2 bases; unmatched junction bases: 8. Germline values: CDR1 DFQATT, CDR2 SNEGSKA (reference sequence).